This T cell receptor (beta chain) is drawn from a study of T cells in Graves' hyperthyroidism and ophthalmopathy. Whole-study findings and limits: Most thyroid clonotypes expanded above 0.001 appeared in blood too. Ophthalmopathy got predicted by the model a median about 6.5 months before its onset.

Template material for amplifying TCR beta CDR3 regions consisted of RNA transcripts. An initial round of RT-PCR targeting the TCR CDR3 relied on the HTBI primer set. MiXCR, applied by TCRdb to the multiplex PCR reads, yields one record per CDR3 protein. In the table there are 360,000 or so distinct CDR3 sequences, about 19% of which are singletons. This clonotype has a count of ten or more. Its target is unknown. The CDR3 runs 14 residues. Trimming took 4 bases from V and 4 from J, leaving 13 bases between them. CDR1 is MNHEY and CDR2 is SVGAGI in the germline V gene. The rearrangement joins TRBV6-5 to TRBJ1-1, with D uncertain. This sequence was found in a woman aged 18-35 years with Graves' hyperthyroidism. Source material: blood. CDR3 sequence: CASSFELGSTEAFF. CDR3 bases: TGTGCCAGCAGTTTCGAACTGGGAAGCACTGAAGCTTTCTTT.